The clone carrying this T cell receptor (beta chain) was detected once. Assay: immunoSEQ multiplex PCR; the TCRdb copy retains only in-frame clones and omits some. This repertoire shows some 14,000 clones, around 79% found once; its top ten account for under 11%. This entry is derived from a study of ipilimumab plus nivolumab after autologous stem cell transplantation. The germline gives CDR1 MGHDK, CDR2 SYGVNS. V dropped 5 bases and J dropped 3; count of bases not matched to a gene: 8. There are 16 residues in the CDR3. V usage is TRBV25-1 and J usage is TRBJ2-1, with 9 bases identical to TRBD1. The sample in question was PBMCs, obtained in a trial of ipilimumab plus nivolumab as post-transplant consolidation. The sequence derives from a male donor with primary mediastinal lymphoma. The CDR3 DNA follows: TGTGCCAGCAGTTCTATAGGACAGGGGAGCTACAATGAGCAGTTCTTC. Translation: CASSSIGQGSYNEQFF.